What follows is one T cell receptor beta chain and its context. This clonotype was recorded a few times. No cognate antigen has been identified for it. Qualities for individual bases were not recorded, and no much larger clone is one base off. Any patient with an uncontrolled infection, another autoimmune disease, pregnancy or lactation was excluded. Diagnoses were based on clinical symptoms, serum thyroxine and TRAb, thyroid ultrasound and orbital computed tomography. Total RNA was extracted with Trizol reagent, and quality was checked on an Agilent 2100 Bioanalyzer. The TCR beta CDR3 regions were amplified from the RNA transcripts. The first round of RT-PCR for the TCR CDR3 was performed with the HTBI primer set and the Qiagen OneStep RT-PCR kit. A second multiplex PCR round built the libraries, followed by size selection and purification. Sequencing of the libraries was done on an Illumina HiSeq2000 using paired-end 100 bp reads. In the authors' own workflow: SOAPnuke was used to process the raw data, with reads discarded if the reads contained adapters or uncalled bases, had a mean Phred below 15, or lacked an exact constant-primer or identifier match. High-quality paired reads were merged with COPE v1.2.5, and unique nucleotide sequences were defined as clonotypes. MiTCR v1.1 was used to align clonotypes to the IMGT TRBV, TRBD and TRBJ reference segments. Only V-J combinations with frequency above 0.0001, covering about 99% of repertoires, were analysed. The TCS score was defined as the ratio of F50 (clonal expansion) to E x V (chaos), calculated using BLOSUM62-based TCRdist between CDR3 peptides within each V-J. Welch's t-statistics and random forest reduced 500 to 550 V-J features to 13, which were used in a naive Bayes classifier (R e1071). The Morisita-Horn index was used to measure how similar the thyroid and blood repertoires were. In-frame beta chains were kept once TCRdb had trimmed the public reads at Q25 with fastp and called clones with MiXCR. Rows with one shared CDR3 protein collapse into an entry with the most common genes and DNA. The V and J calls were determined by TCRdb, not by the authors. The sample profile shows over 500,000 distinct CDR3 sequences; about 45% of them were found once. The ten top clones hold about two fifths of the sample.

The source of the sample is a study of T cells in Graves' hyperthyroidism and ophthalmopathy (dated by TCRdb to about 2019). Concerning the study at large: To identify TCR V-J signatures that set the groups apart, the researchers used a discovery cohort of more than 95 patients, made up of 43 with Graves' ophthalmopathy and about 60 with stable Graves' hyperthyroidism. The roughly 91 discovery patients were randomly divided into training and test sets at a 7:3 ratio. An independent validation cohort of under 20 hyperthyroidism patients and 17 patients who later progressed to ophthalmopathy tested prospective prediction of ophthalmopathy. TCR Vbeta CDR3 sequencing of 130 to 150 peripheral blood samples (43 ophthalmopathy, 75 or so hyperthyroidism and approximately 17 progressor patients) is reported in the paper. The study also compared thyroid tissue and blood T-cell repertoires from more than five Graves' hyperthyroidism patients. After blood sampling, hyperthyroidism patients were treated with methimazole at a starting dose of 30 mg daily, and ophthalmopathy patients were treated with high-dose intravenous methylprednisolone. Results and caveats for the whole study, not just this receptor: A model built on a 13 V-J signature distinguished ophthalmopathy from stable hyperthyroidism, reaching over 85% sensitivity and approximately 83% specificity in cross-validation and 80%/75% in testing. Most expanded thyroid clonotypes (frequency above 0.001) were also detected in blood, suggesting blood repertoires may reflect thyroid immune responses. During validation, the model predicted progression to ophthalmopathy a median of roughly six months ahead of onset, with roughly 65% sensitivity and roughly 72% specificity. No statistical method was used to fix the sample size in advance, and group allocation was not hidden from the investigators.

The CDR3 goes from the cysteine to the phenylalanine over 16 residues. Here the CDR3 DNA is all that survives: 48 bases in frame from base 1. Trimming takes 9 bases from V and 3 bases from J, and the germline ends sit 22 bases apart. CDR1 and CDR2 are drawn from the germline V gene: KGHDR, SFDVKD. Sequencing input: peripheral blood or thyroid tissue (not recorded which). This sequence originates from an adult woman with Graves' disease, either hyperthyroidism or ophthalmopathy (not recorded which). The chain is made from TRBV24-1 and TRBJ1-1; tentative D gene TRBD1, with 6 bases matching. The CDR3 sequence is CATPVTGQNWDTEAFF. The DNA sequence follows: TGTGCCACCCCTGTAACAGGGCAAAACTGGGACACTGAAGCTTTCTTT.